The 21 T cell receptor beta chains below all came from one sample that was sequenced in a study of cytomegalovirus exposure and HLA in healthy donors. The study ran its PCR with 60 Vbeta and 13 Jbeta primers. Generated by immunoSEQ multiplex PCR, the TCRdb table keeps only in-frame clones and is missing some. This table has over 85,000 clones, roughly 60% appearing once. Sequenced: PBMCs. These receptors all come from a human donor in good health.

A few counts support this clone. V is TRBV5-5 and J is TRBJ1-1, with D hard to call. Germline V gene sequence: CDR1 SGHKS, CDR2 YYEKEE (reference sequence). V was shortened by 1 base and J by 0 bases, with 7 bases between the two germline ends. CDR3 length: 14 residues. CDR3 residues: CASSLLQMNTEAFF. The DNA of the CDR3 is TGTGCCAGCAGCTTGTTACAGATGAACACTGAAGCTTTCTTT.

This rearrangement joins TRBV14 to TRBJ2-5, with 8 bases aligning to TRBD2. Trimming cost V 7 bases and J 5 bases; bases outside gene matches: 6. The CDR3 spans 13 residues. Germline CDR1 reads SGHDN; CDR2 reads FVKESK. CDR3 sequence: CASKRGRMETQYF. In DNA, the CDR3 is TGTGCCAGCAAACGCGGGAGGATGGAGACCCAGTACTTC.

V usage is TRBV4-1 and J usage is TRBJ2-1; 9 bases agree with TRBD2. V dropped 4 bases and J dropped 6; count of bases not matched to a gene: 7. This CDR3 is 15 amino acids long. CDR1 and CDR2 from the germline V gene are MGHRA and YSYEKL. The CDR3 loop reads CASSRELAGPNEQFF. CDR3 sequence (DNA): TGCGCCAGCAGCCGAGAACTAGCGGGTCCCAATGAGCAGTTCTTC.

J is TRBJ2-5 and V is TRBV7-2; 7 positions match TRBD1. This CDR3 spans 14 amino acids. The trim removed 3 bases at V and 1 base at J, leaving 2 bases unmatched. Per the germline V gene, CDR1 is SGHTA and CDR2 is FQGNSA. CDR3: CASSFTGAQETQYF. The CDR3 coding sequence is TGTGCCAGCAGCTTCACAGGGGCCCAAGAGACCCAGTACTTC.

The genes are TRBV18 and TRBJ2-3; 12 bases line up with TRBD2. Losses at the gene ends were 5 bases for V and 2 bases for J; bases not matched to a gene: 5. The germline gives CDR1 KGHSH, CDR2 LQKENI. This CDR3 is built from 16 residues. The CDR3 DNA follows: TGTGCCAGCTCATACGGACTAGCGGGGTACACAGATACGCAGTATTTT. This codes for CASSYGLAGYTDTQYF.

This chain links TRBV2 with TRBJ2-7, with 7 nucleotides matching TRBD2. Germline V gene sequence: CDR1 SNHLY, CDR2 FYNNEI. Trimming took 8 bases from V and 4 from J; bases not matched to a gene: 8. There are 13 residues in the CDR3. CDR3 sequence (DNA): TGTGCCAGCTTTCGGGTTAGCGGGTACGAGCAGTACTTC. Its protein product is CASFRVSGYEQYF.

CDR3 in DNA: TGTGCCAGCAGCTTGAGCGGTCCCAATCAGCCCCAGCATTTT. It specifies CASSLSGPNQPQHF. The rearrangement links TRBV7-2 to TRBJ1-5; D is uncertain. The germline V and J ends were trimmed by 3 bases and 3 bases, with 9 bases remaining between them. The CDR3 covers 14 residues. Looked up from germline, CDR1 is SGHTA and CDR2 is FQGNSA.

The chain combines TRBV19 with TRBJ2-1; perhaps TRBD2 as D (6 bases). Between the trimmed V and J ends, which lost 0 bases and 4 bases, there was a span of 13 bases. The V gene's germline CDR1 is LNHDA and CDR2 SQIVND (reference sequence). This CDR3 has 16 residues. The DNA for the CDR3 is TGTGCCAGTAGTATAGATCCGGGGGTTTCTTACAATGAGCAGTTCTTC. It encodes CASSIDPGVSYNEQFF. The full variable domain, rest sourced from reference TRBV19 and TRBJ2-1, is DGGITQSPKYLFRKEGQNVTLSCEQNLNHDAMYWYRQDPGQGLRLIYYSQIVNDFQKGDIAEGYSVSREKKESFPLTVTSAQKNPTAFYLCASSIDPGVSYNEQFFGPGTRLTVL.

This clone has just one count. This chain connects TRBV4-1 to TRBJ2-1; 11 nucleotides line up with TRBD2. This CDR3 comprises 16 residues. Germline V gene data show CDR1 as MGHRA and CDR2 as YSYEKL. The trim removed 2 bases at V and 2 bases at J, leaving 2 bases unmatched. The CDR3 nucleotides read TGCGCCAGCAGCCAAATAGCGGGAGGGCCCTACAATGAGCAGTTCTTC. Amino acid sequence: CASSQIAGGPYNEQFF.

The chain uses TRBV28 and TRBJ1-2, with D unresolved. V lost 5 bases and J 7 bases, leaving 8 bases between the germline ends. This CDR3 region has 11 residues. The germline V gene encodes CDR1 MDHEN and CDR2 SYDVKM. CDR3 sequence: CASSPNSGYTF. The CDR3 DNA reads as TGTGCCAGCAGTCCAAATAGTGGCTACACCTTC.

The chain carries TRBV10-3 and TRBJ2-1; 9 bases are a match to TRBD1. Germline V gene sequence: CDR1 ENHRY, CDR2 SYGVKD. The trim removed 4 bases at V and 6 bases at J, leaving 10 bases unmatched. The CDR3 has 16 amino acids. CDR3 region: CAISGTPGTGSNEQFF. The DNA of the CDR3 is TGTGCCATCAGTGGGACCCCCGGGACAGGGAGCAATGAGCAGTTCTTC.

The rearrangement links TRBV27 to TRBJ1-6; D uncertain. Germline V gene sequence: CDR1 MNHEY, CDR2 SMNVEV (reference sequence). The CDR3 extends over 19 amino acids. The germline V and J ends were trimmed by 0 bases and 0 bases, with 15 bases remaining between them. The chain's CDR3 is CASSLSVEKRSSYNSPLHF. Here the CDR3 DNA reads TGTGCCAGCAGTTTATCGGTCGAAAAGAGGAGCTCCTATAATTCACCCCTCCACTTT.

The gene calls are TRBV2 and TRBJ2-2, with D possibly matching TRBD1 (5 bases). The germline CDR1 and CDR2 sequences are SNHLY and FYNNEI. Between the trimmed V and J ends, which lost 4 bases and 1 base, there was a span of 10 bases. The CDR3 totals 15 residues. The CDR3 DNA reads as TGTGCCAGCAGTGGGGAAGGGGTGAACACCGGGGAGCTGTTTTTT. The encoded protein is CASSGEGVNTGELFF.

This clone has only a few counts. This chain links TRBV18 with TRBJ2-2; 7 nucleotides line up with TRBD1. This CDR3 has 15 residues. Germline V lookup: CDR1 KGHSH, CDR2 LQKENI. After removal of 3 bases from V and 1 base from J, the junction contained 2 bases not matched to a gene. CDR3 sequence reads: CASSPRGRNTGELFF. CDR3 bases: TGTGCCAGCTCACCGAGGGGGCGGAACACCGGGGAGCTGTTTTTT.

V is TRBV7-9 and J is TRBJ2-5; TRBD2 aligns across 14 bases. The J call may be in error: the DNA end matches TRBJ2-7 better. Per the germline V gene, CDR1 is SEHNR and CDR2 is FQNEAQ (reference sequence). This CDR3 comprises 15 residues. The CDR3 reads CASSAGTSGGYEQYF. In DNA form, the CDR3 reads TGTGCCAGCAGCGCCGGGACTAGCGGGGGTTACGAGCAGTACTTC.

The chain is built from TRBV2 and TRBJ1-1; D gene unclear. The ends were cut back, 2 bases at V and 7 bases at J, with 8 bases in the middle. The length of the CDR3 is 12 residues. Germline CDR1 reads SNHLY; CDR2 reads FYNNEI. CDR3 coding DNA: TGTGCCAGCAGTGAAATGGCAGATGAAGCTTTCTTT. Amino acids: CASSEMADEAFF.

This clone was counted between two and nine times. The chain combines TRBV29-1 with TRBJ2-3, with D possibly TRBD2 on 6 matching bases. CDR1 is SQVTM and CDR2 is ANQGSEA in the germline V gene. The V end was cut by 7 bases, the J end by 5 bases, with 13 bases between. The CDR3 runs to 12 residues. DNA for the CDR3: TGCAGCGCTGGAAGGGGAGGAGATACGCAGTATTTT. This sequence encodes CSAGRGGDTQYF.

This chain connects TRBV2 to TRBJ1-4; D unclear. V lost 8 bases to trimming and J lost 10 bases, with 23 bases between them. Germline-derived CDR1 and CDR2 are SNHLY and FYNNEI. The CDR3 has 15 amino acids. The CDR3 nucleotides are TGTGCCAGCCGACATCGGGAGAGGGCATATTTAAAACTGTTTTTT. Protein product: CASRHRERAYLKLFF. The full variable domain, completed using reference TRBV2 and TRBJ1-4, is EPEVTQTPSHQVTQMGQEVILRCVPISNHLYFYWYRQILGQKVEFLVSFYNNEISEKSEIFDDQFSVERPDGSNFTLKIRSTKLEDSAMYFCASRHRERAYLKLFFGSGTQLSVL.

This chain connects TRBV6-6 to TRBJ2-2; 12 nucleotides line up with TRBD2. Germline CDR1 reads MNHNY; CDR2 reads SVGAGI (reference sequence). The V gene end was trimmed by 5 bases and the J gene end by 5 bases; junction bases not matched to a gene: 3. The CDR3 sequence is 15 residues long. CDR3 DNA sequence: TGTGCCAGCAGTCTCGGGACTAGCGGGACCGGGGAGCTGTTTTTT. This gives the protein CASSLGTSGTGELFF.

This rearrangement joins TRBV6-6 to TRBJ2-7, with TRBD2 identical over 8 bases. The ends lost 11 bases at V and 7 bases at J; junction bases unmatched: 16. The V gene's germline CDR1 is MNHNY and CDR2 SVGAGI (reference sequence). The CDR3 totals 14 residues. CDR3 sequence (DNA): TGTGCCGCCGAAACCGGGACTAGGGTTTCGGAGCAGTACTTC. Amino acids: CAAETGTRVSEQYF.

The chain links TRBV6-1 to TRBJ2-1, with TRBD1 matching 8 bases. CDR3 size: 14 residues. With V trimmed by 6 bases and J by 5 bases, 6 bases remained unmatched. Germline loops: CDR1 MNHNS, CDR2 SASEGT. Here the CDR3 DNA reads TGTGCCAGCAGCAACAGGGGGGTCCACAATGAGCAGTTCTTC. It specifies CASSNRGVHNEQFF.